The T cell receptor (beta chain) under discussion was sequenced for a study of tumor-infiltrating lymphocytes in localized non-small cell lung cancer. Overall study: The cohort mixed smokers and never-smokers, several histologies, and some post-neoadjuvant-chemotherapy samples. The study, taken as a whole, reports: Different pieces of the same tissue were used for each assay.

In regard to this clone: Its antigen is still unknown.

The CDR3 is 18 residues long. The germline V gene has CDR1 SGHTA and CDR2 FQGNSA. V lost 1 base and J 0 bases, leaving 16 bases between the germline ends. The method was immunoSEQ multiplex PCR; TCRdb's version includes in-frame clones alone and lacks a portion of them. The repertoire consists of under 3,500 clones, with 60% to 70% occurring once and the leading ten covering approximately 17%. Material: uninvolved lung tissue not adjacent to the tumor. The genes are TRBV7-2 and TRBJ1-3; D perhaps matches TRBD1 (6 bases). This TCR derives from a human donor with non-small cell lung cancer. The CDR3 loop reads CASSLEGGTAVSGNTIYF. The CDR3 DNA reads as TGTGCCAGCAGCTTAGAGGGGGGGACGGCTGTCTCTGGAAACACCATATATTTT.